This T cell receptor (beta chain) is from a study of blood T cell repertoires in COVID-19 (dated by TCRdb to 2018 to 2020). Regarding the complete study: Collaborator samples came from the United States, Italy and Spain and covered acute and convalescent phases of COVID-19. The material from the prospective study consisted of cDNA or gDNA derived from T cells, B-cell-depleted T cells, or PBMCs. Deeply sampled blood TCRbeta repertoires from subjects exposed to, actively infected with, or recovered from COVID-19 were included in the dataset. A freely available public database, intended as a resource for researchers studying the immune response to SARS-CoV-2, is where the repertoires were released. The samples were drawn from two sources: the first 160 participants of the ongoing ImmuneRACE study, and 1,000 to 1,500 subjects contributed by 6 global collaborators. A de-identified subject ID, COVID-19 status, age in years and sex were almost always included in the sample metadata. Where available, HLA class I and class II types were taken from metadata supplied by the sample provider and were not determined by assay-based typing.

Taken from cysteine to phenylalanine, the CDR3 has 13 residues. Here the CDR3 DNA is all that survives: 39 bases in frame from base 1. V is cut by 7 bases and J by 1 base, and the space between the germline ends is 11 bases. CDR1 and CDR2 (SGHRS, YFSETQ) derive from the germline V gene. In Seattle, one collaborating source enrolled patients while the infection was active and tracked those patients longitudinally over the course of disease. The collaborating institutions used their own protocols to collect whole blood in K2EDTA tubes. For TCRbeta analysis, collaborator samples were shipped as frozen whole blood, as isolated PBMCs, or as DNA extracted from either sample type. As regards this clone: Its antigen target is currently unknown. No much larger clone is present one base from it, and per-base qualities are unavailable.

TCRbeta CDR3 regions were amplified from genomic DNA by means of the immunoSEQ Assay, a bias-controlled multiplex PCR. In the paper's pipeline: The number of nucleated cells in each sample was estimated from the amplification of reference gene primers within the assay. Sequence reads were collapsed and filtered to measure the absolute abundance of every unique TCRbeta CDR3 rearrangement. For each sample, productive Simpson clonality was calculated as the square root of Simpson's diversity index over productive rearrangements. TCRdb obtained this table from immuneACCESS and retained in-frame rearrangements with V and J assigned. These tables miss some clones; where compared with another copy, unresolved V genes account for less than half of the shortfall, and the remainder is unexplained. V, J and clone size are those of that table, while D and trimming were read from the DNA. In all, the sample holds approximately 320,000 clones, and around nine tenths of those were seen once. Around 10% of the sample is held by the ten biggest clonotypes.

Study-level results and caveats: How much clinical and demographic metadata was included differed by source and by participant, and the metadata was provided uncurated.

This receptor was obtained from a woman aged 25 to 45 with COVID-19, enrolled during active disease. The chain couples TRBV5-1 to TRBJ1-1; TRBD1 might be the D gene, on 5 matching bases. Source material: peripheral blood. The sequenced DNA: TGCGCCAGCGTACAGGATCAGAACACTGAAGCTTTCTTT. This codes for CASVQDQNTEAFF. This CDR3, with the reference TRBV5-1 and TRBJ1-1 proteins standing in past its ends, gives the full variable domain KAGVTQTPRYLIKTRGQQVTLSCSPISGHRSVSWYQQTPGQGLQFLFEYFSETQRNKGNFPGRFSGRQFSNSRSEMNVSTLELGDSALYLCASVQDQNTEAFFGQGTRLTVV.